The TCR beta chain described here comes from a study of regulatory T cells in long-lasting Graves disease. Study overall: Those Graves' patients who were newly diagnosed had been on antithyroid drugs under 3 months. Overall study findings and caveats: TRBV28 was favored in persistent disease, as were TRBJ1-2 and TRBJ2-5.

Stated time point: newly diagnosed GD, antithyroid drugs for less than 3 months. Extracted RNA from PBMCs served as the source of the TCR library. Trimming shortened V by 1 base and J by 5 bases, and 12 bases separated the two germline ends. This CDR3 comprises 15 residues. CDR1 is SGHVS and CDR2 is FNYEAQ in the germline V gene. This clonotype has a handful of counts. Its specificity is not known. Researchers made TCR beta libraries by using iRepertoire HTBI primers and running Arm-PCR on CDR3 regions. TCRdb called the multiplex PCR reads again in MiXCR, with one record for every CDR3 protein. The sample holds approximately 360,000 distinct CDR3 sequences, about 10% seen once. The sample was also linked to a second study, of T cells in Graves' hyperthyroidism and ophthalmopathy.

The sample consisted of peripheral blood mononuclear cells (PBMCs), taken at new diagnosis, from a patient treated with antithyroid drugs. This sequence joins TRBV7-6 and TRBJ1-5; D possibly corresponds to TRBD1 (6 bases). The source is a woman aged 18 to 35 with Graves disease. The chain's CDR3 is CASSLGARQDQPQHF. In DNA form, the CDR3 reads TGTGCCAGCAGCTTAGGCGCCAGACAGGATCAGCCCCAGCATTTT. The whole variable domain, filled in from reference TRBV7-6 and TRBJ1-5, reads GAGVSQSPRYKVTKRGQDVALRCDPISGHVSLYWYRQALGQGPEFLTYFNYEAQQDKSGLPNDRFSAERPEGSISTLTIQRTEQRDSAMYRCASSLGARQDQPQHFGDGTRLSIL.